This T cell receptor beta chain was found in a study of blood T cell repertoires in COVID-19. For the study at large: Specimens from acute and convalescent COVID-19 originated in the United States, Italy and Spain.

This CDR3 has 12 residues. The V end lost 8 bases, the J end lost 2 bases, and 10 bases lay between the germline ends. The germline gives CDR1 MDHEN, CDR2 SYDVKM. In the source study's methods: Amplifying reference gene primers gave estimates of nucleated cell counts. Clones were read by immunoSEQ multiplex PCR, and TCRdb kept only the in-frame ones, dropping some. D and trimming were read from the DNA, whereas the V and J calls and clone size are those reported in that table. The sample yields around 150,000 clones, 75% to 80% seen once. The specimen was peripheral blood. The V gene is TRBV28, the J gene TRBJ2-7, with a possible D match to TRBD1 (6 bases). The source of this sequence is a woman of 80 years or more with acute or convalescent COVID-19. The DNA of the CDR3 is TGTGCCAGCTGGGGGCAGACCTACGAGCAGTACTTC. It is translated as CASWGQTYEQYF.